This T cell receptor beta chain was found in a study of Ad26.COV2.S vaccination and SARS-CoV-2 variants. In the study overall: Sample donor was a member of the COV1001 Ad26.COV2.S trial arm. Administration of Ad26.COV2.S was intramuscular, either once or twice 56 days apart. Study-wide points: Possibly, TCR breadth and depth analyses underestimated total T cell responses.

Turning to this clone: The antigen is unknown.

The length of the CDR3 is 15 residues. Trimming stripped 6 bases from V and 4 bases from J, with 17 bases between. Germline V CDR1 and CDR2: KGHSH, LQKENI. Method: immunoSEQ multiplex PCR; TCRdb's copy keeps in-frame clones and lacks some. The sample records roughly 350,000 clones, 88% being singletons. Treatment in this sample: 15 to 20 received Ad26.COV2.S at low or high dose, single or two shots; 5 received placebo; per-sample allocation not given. Day 63 following the first vaccine or placebo injection was when the samples were taken. This sequence originates from a person aged 18 to 59 who received the Ad26.COV2.S COVID-19 vaccine or a placebo. The source material was peripheral blood, sampled in a trial of Ad26.COV2.S vaccine versus placebo. This chain uses TRBV18 with TRBJ2-3; tentatively, D is TRBD2 (5 bases). CDR3 sequence: CASSLSGLEADTQYF. CDR3 in DNA: TGTGCCAGCTCGCTCAGCGGTTTGGAGGCAGATACGCAGTATTTT.